This TCR beta chain was sequenced for a study of identical twins. Findings and limits, study-wide: These conclusions were based on statistical analysis (cross-sectional, not following the same donors). There were fewer insertions in abundant cord blood beta clonotypes, but memory repertoires showed no such pattern. Invariant MAIT and iNKT cells may have partly biased zero-insertion analyses.

A universal primer site came from template switching; cDNA carried unique molecular identifiers. MiXCR was run by TCRdb on the 5' RACE reads, yielding one entry per CDR3 protein. The profile shows approximately 1.8 million distinct CDR3 sequences, around a third of them singletons. This clonotype has just one count. What it recognizes is unknown. The V end was cut by 3 bases, the J end by 3 bases, with 11 bases between. The germline CDR1 and CDR2 sequences are DFQATT and SNEGSKA (reference sequence). The CDR3 extends over 14 amino acids. The rearrangement joins TRBV20-1 to TRBJ2-2; D perhaps matches TRBD2 (6 bases). The receptor comes from a newborn girl in good health. Sequenced: cord blood. CDR3: CSARDSGYTGELFF. CDR3 nucleotides: TGCAGTGCTAGGGATAGCGGCTACACCGGGGAGCTGTTTTTT.